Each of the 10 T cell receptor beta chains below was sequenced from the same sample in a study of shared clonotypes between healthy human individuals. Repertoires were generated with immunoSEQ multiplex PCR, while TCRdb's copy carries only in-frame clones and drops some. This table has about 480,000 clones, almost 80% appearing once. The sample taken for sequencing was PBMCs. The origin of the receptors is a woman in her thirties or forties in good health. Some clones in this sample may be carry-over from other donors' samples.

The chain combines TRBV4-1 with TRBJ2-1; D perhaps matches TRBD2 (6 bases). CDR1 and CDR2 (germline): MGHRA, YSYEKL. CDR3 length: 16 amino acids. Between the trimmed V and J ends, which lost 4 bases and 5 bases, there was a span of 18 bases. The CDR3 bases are TGCGCCAGCAGCCCCAGAGGCGGTAGCGGACACAATGAGCAGTTCTTC. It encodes CASSPRGGSGHNEQFF.

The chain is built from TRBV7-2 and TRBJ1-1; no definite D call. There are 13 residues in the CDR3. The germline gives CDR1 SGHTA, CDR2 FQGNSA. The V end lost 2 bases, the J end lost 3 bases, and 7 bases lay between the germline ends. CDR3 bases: TGTGCCAGCAGCTTAAGGAGGGACACTGAAGCTTTCTTT. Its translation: CASSLRRDTEAFF.

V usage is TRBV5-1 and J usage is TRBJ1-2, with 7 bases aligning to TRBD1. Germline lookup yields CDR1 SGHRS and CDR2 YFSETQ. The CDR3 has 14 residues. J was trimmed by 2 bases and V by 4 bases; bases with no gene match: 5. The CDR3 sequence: CASSTRQGNYGYTF. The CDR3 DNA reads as TGCGCCAGCAGCACTCGACAGGGAAACTATGGCTACACCTTC.

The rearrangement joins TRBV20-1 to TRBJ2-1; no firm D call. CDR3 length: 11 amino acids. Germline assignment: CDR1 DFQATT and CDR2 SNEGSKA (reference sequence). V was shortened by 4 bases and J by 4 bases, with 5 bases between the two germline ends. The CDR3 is CSANTYNEQFF. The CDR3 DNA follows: TGCAGTGCTAACACTTACAATGAGCAGTTCTTC.

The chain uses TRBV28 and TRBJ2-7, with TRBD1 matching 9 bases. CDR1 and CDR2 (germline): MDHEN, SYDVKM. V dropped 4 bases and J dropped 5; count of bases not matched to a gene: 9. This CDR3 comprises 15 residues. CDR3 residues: CASSSPGTGRNEQYF. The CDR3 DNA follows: TGTGCCAGCAGTTCACCCGGGACAGGGCGCAACGAGCAGTACTTC.

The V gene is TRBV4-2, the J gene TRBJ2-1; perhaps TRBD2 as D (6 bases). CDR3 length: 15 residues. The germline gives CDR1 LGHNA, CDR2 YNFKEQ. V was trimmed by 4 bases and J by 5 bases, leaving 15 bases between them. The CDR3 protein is CASSPRELANNEQFF. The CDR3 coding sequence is TGTGCCAGCAGCCCTAGGGAACTAGCTAACAATGAGCAGTTCTTC.

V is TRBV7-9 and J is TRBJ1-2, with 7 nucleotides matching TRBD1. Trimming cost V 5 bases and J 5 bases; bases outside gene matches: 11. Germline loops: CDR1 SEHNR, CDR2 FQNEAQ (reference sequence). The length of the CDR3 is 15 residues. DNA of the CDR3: TGTGCCAGCAGCCCAGAGGGGGGACAGCTGTATGGCTACACCTTC. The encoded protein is CASSPEGGQLYGYTF. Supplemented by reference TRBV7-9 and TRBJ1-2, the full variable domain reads DTGVSQNPRHKITKRGQNVTFRCDPISEHNRLYWYRQTLGQGPEFLTYFQNEAQLEKSRLLSDRFSAERPKGSFSTLEIQRTEQGDSAMYLCASSPEGGQLYGYTFGSGTRLTVV.

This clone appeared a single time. The CDR3 sequence: CASSPGLAGGPFPETQYF. In DNA, the CDR3 is TGTGCCAGCAGCCCTGGACTAGCGGGAGGGCCGTTTCCAGAGACCCAGTACTTC. The chain recombines TRBV7-6 with TRBJ2-5; 15 nucleotides align to TRBD2. The CDR3 loop spans 18 amino acids. Per the germline V gene, CDR1 is SGHVS and CDR2 is FNYEAQ. V trimming: 5 bases; J trimming: 4 bases; junction bases outside the gene matches: 11.

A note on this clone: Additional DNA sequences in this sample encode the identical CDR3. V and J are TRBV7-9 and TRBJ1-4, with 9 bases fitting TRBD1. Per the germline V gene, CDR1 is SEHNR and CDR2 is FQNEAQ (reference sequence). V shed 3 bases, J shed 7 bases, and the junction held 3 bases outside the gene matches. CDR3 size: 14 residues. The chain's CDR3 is CASSLGQGGEKLFF. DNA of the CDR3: TGTGCCAGCAGCTTGGGACAGGGTGGTGAAAAACTGTTTTTT.

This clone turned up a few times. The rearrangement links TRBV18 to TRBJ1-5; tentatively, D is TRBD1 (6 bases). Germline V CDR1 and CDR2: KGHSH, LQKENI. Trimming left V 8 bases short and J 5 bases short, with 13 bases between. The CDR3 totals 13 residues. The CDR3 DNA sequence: TGTGCCAGCCAACAGGGAACCGATCAGCCCCAGCATTTT. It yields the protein CASQQGTDQPQHF.